The clone carrying this T cell receptor (beta chain) was detected a few times. With 60 Vbeta and 13 Jbeta primers, the PCR was carried out. Clones were read by immunoSEQ multiplex PCR, and TCRdb kept only the in-frame ones, dropping some. The sample consists of 120,000 or so clones, less than 80% of them appearing once. These data belong to a study of cytomegalovirus exposure and HLA in healthy donors. Study-wide context: Within an early data release were about 85 million unique TCRs drawn from HLA-typed donors. In terms of ancestry, the Caucasian-associated cluster contained roughly 80% of the roughly 400 genotyped donors.

The receptor was derived from a man in his forties or fifties in good health and CMV-seropositive. Sequencing was carried out using PBMCs.

CDR3 DNA: TGCAGCGCCTATACAGGGAAGGCAGATACGCAGTATTTT. Translation: CSAYTGKADTQYF. This chain joins TRBV29-1 and TRBJ2-3; tentative D call: TRBD1 (6 bases). CDR1 SQVTM and CDR2 ANQGSEA come from the germline V gene. The CDR3 totals 13 residues. The V end was cut by 7 bases, the J end by 4 bases, with 15 bases between.